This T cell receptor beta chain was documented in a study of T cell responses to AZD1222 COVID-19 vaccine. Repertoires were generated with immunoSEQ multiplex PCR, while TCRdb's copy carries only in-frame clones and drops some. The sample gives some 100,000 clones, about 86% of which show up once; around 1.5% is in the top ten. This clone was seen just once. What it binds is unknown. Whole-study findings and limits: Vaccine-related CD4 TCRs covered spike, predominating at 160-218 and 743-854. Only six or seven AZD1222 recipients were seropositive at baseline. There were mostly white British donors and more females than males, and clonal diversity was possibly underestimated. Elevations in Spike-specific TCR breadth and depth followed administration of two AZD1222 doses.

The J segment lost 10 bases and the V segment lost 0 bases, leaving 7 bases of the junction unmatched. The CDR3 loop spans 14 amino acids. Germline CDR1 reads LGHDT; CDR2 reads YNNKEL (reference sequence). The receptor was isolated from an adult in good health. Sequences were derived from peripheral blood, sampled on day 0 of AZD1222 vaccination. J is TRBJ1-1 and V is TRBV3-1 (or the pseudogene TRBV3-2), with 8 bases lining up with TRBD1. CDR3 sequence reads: CASSQEGAGGPAFF. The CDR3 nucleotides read TGTGCCAGCAGCCAAGAAGGAGCAGGGGGCCCAGCTTTCTTT.